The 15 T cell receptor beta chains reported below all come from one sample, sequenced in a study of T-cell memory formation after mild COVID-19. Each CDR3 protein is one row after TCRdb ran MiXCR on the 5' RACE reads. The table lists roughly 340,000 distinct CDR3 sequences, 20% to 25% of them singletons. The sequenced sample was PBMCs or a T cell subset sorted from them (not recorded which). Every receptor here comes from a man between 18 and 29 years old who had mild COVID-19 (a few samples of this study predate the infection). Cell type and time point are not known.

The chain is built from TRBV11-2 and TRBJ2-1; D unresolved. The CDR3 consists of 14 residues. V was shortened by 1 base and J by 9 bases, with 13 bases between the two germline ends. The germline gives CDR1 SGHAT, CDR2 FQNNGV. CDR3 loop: CASSLARQLGEQFF. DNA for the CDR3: TGTGCCAGCAGCTTAGCTAGGCAGCTCGGTGAGCAGTTCTTC.

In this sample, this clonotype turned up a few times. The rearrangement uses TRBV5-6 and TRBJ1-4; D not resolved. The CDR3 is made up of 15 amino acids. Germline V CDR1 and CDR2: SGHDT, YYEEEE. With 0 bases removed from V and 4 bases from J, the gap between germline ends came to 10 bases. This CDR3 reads CASSLGGGSNEKLFF. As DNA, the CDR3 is TGTGCCAGCAGCTTGGGCGGAGGCAGTAATGAAAAACTGTTTTTT. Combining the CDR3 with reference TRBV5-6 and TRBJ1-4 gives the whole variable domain DAGVTQSPTHLIKTRGQQVTLRCSPKSGHDTVSWYQQALGQGPQFIFQYYEEEERQRGNFPDRFSGHQFPNYSSELNVNALLLGDSALYLCASSLGGGSNEKLFFGSGTQLSVL.

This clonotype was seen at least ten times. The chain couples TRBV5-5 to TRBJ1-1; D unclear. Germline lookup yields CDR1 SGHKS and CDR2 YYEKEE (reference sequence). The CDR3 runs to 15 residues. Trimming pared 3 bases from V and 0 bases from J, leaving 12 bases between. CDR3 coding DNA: TGTGCCAGCAGCTCGTTACAGATTATGAACACTGAAGCTTTCTTT. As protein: CASSSLQIMNTEAFF. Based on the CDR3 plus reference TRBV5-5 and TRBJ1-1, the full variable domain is DAGVTQSPTHLIKTRGQQVTLRCSPISGHKSVSWYQQVLGQGPQFIFQYYEKEERGRGNFPDRFSARQFPNYSSELNVNALLLGDSALYLCASSSLQIMNTEAFFGQGTRLTVV.

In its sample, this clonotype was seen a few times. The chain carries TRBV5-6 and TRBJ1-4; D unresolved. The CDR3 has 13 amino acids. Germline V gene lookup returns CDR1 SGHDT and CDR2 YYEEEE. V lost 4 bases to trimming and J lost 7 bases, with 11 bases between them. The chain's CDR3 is CASSGVGSEKLFF. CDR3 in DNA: TGTGCCAGCAGCGGGGTAGGGAGTGAAAAACTGTTTTTT.

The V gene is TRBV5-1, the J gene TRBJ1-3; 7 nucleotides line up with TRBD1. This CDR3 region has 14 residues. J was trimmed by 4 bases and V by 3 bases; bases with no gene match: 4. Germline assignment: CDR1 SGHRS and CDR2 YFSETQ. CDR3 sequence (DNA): TGCGCCAGCAGCTCCCAGGGGGTCGGAAACACCATATATTTT. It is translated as CASSSQGVGNTIYF.

The CDR3 DNA reads TGTGCCAGTAGTGGCGGCAGGAACACTGAAGCTTTCTTT. Its translation is CASSGGRNTEAFF. The chain uses TRBV19 and TRBJ1-1; D remains ambiguous. Germline CDR1 reads LNHDA; CDR2 reads SQIVND (reference sequence). This CDR3 contains 13 residues. The germline V and J ends were trimmed by 5 bases and 1 base, with 8 bases remaining between them.

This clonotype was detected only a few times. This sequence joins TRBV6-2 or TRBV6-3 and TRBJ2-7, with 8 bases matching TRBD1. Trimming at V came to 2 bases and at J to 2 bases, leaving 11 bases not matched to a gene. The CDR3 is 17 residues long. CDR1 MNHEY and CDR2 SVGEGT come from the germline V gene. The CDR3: CASSYPFWTGLTYEQYF. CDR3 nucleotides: TGTGCCAGCAGTTACCCATTTTGGACAGGGCTGACCTACGAGCAGTACTTC.

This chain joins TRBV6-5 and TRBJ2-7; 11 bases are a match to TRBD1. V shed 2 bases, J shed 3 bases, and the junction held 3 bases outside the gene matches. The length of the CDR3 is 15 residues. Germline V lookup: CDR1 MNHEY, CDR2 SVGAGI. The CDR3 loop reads CASSYAGTGGYEQYF. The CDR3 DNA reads TGTGCCAGCAGTTACGCCGGGACAGGGGGCTACGAGCAGTACTTC.

Written as DNA, the CDR3 is TGTGCCAGCAGGGAACAGGGGACCTCCTACGAGCAGTACTTC. Its translation: CASREQGTSYEQYF. The chain has TRBV2 and TRBJ2-7; TRBD1 aligns across 7 bases. Germline V gene lookup returns CDR1 SNHLY and CDR2 FYNNEI. After removal of 6 bases from V and 0 bases from J, the junction contained 5 bases not matched to a gene. This CDR3 comprises 14 residues.

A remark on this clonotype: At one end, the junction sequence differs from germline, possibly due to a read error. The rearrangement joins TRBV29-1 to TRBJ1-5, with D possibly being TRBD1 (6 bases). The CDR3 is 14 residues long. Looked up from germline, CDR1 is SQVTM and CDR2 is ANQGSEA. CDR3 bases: TGCGGCGTTCGGACAGTTGATAGCAATCAGCCCCAGCATTTT. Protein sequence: CGVRTVDSNQPQHF. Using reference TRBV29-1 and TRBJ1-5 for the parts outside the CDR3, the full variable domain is SAVISQKPSRDICQRGTSLTIQCQVDSQVTMMFWYRQQPGQSLTLIATANQGSEATYESGFVIDKFPISRPNLTFSTLTVSNMSPEDSSIYLCGVRTVDSNQPQHFGDGTRLSIL.

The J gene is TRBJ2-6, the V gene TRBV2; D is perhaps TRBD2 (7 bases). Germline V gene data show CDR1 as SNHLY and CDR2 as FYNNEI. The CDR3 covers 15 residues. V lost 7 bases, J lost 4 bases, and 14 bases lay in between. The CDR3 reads CASMGGPWGANVLTF. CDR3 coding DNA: TGTGCCAGCATGGGGGGGCCCTGGGGGGCCAACGTCCTGACTTTC.

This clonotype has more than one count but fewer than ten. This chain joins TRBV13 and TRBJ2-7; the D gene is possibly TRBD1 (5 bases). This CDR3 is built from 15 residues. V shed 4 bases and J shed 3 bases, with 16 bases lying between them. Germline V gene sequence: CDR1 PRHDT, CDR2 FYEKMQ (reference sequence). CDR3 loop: CASSSLGAGNYEQYF. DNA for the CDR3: TGTGCCAGCAGCTCCTTAGGGGCAGGCAACTACGAGCAGTACTTC.

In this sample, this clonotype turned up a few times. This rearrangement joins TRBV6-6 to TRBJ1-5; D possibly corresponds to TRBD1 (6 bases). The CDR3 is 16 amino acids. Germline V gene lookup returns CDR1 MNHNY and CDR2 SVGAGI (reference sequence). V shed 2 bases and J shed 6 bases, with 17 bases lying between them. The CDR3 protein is CASSYAGGAPPQPQHF. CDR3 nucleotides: TGTGCCAGCAGTTACGCTGGGGGGGCGCCGCCTCAGCCCCAGCATTTT.

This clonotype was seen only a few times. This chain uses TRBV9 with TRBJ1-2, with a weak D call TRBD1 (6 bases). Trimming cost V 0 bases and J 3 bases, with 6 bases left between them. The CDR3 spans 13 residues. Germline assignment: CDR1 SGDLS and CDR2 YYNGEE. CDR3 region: CASSVDRDYGYTF. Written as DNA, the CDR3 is TGTGCCAGCAGCGTAGACAGGGACTATGGCTACACCTTC.

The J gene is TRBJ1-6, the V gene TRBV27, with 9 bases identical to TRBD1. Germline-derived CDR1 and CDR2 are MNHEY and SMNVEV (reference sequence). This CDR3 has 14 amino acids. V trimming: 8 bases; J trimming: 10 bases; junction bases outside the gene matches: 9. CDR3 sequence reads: CASRTGGVGSPLHF. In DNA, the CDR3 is TGTGCCAGCCGTACAGGGGGCGTCGGGTCACCCCTCCACTTT.